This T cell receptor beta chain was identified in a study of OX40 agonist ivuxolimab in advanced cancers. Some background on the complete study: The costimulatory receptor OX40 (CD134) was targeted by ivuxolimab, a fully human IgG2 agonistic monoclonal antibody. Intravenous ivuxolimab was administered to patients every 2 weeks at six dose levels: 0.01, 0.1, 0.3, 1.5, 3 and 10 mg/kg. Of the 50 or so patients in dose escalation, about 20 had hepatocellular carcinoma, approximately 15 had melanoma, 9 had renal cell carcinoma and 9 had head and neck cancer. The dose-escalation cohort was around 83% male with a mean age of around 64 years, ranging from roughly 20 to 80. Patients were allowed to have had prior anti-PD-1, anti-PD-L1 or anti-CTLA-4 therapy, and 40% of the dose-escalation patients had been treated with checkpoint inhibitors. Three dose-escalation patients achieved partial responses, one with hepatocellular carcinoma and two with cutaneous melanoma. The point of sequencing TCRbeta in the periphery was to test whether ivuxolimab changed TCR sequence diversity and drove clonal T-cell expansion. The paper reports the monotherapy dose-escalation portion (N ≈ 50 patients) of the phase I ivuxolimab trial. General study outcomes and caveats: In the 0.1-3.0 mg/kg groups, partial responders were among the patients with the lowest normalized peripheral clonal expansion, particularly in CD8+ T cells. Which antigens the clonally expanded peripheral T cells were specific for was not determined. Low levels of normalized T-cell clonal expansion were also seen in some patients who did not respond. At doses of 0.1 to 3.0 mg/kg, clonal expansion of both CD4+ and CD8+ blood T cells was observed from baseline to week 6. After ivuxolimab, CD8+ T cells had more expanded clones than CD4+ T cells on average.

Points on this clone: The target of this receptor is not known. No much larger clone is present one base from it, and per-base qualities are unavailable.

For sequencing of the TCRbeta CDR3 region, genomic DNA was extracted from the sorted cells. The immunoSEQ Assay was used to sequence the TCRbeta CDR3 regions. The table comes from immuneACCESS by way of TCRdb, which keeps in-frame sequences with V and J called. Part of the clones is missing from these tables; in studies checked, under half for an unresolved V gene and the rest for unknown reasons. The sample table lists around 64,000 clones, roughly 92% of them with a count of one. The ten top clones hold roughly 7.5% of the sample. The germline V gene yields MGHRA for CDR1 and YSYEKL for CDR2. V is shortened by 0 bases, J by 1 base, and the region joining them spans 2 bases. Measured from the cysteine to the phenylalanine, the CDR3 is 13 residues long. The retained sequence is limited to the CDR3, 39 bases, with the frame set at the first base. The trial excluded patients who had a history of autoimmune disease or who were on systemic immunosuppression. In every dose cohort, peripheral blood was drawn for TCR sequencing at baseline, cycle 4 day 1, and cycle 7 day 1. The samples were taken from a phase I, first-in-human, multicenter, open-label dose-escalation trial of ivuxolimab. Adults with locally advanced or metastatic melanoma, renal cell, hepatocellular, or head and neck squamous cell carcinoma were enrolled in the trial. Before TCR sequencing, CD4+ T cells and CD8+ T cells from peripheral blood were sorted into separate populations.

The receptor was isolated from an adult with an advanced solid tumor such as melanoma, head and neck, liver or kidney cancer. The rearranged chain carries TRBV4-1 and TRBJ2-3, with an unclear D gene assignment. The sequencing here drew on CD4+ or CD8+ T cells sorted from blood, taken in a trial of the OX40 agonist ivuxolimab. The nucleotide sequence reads TGCGCCAGCAGCCAAGACCGCACAGATACGCAGTATTTT. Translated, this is CASSQDRTDTQYF.